This TCR beta chain was recorded in a study of technical replicates of blood from several donors. Using immunoSEQ multiplex PCR, the repertoire was profiled, and TCRdb retains in-frame clones only, with some absent. Of under 85,000 clones listed, around 92% are singletons. The CDR3 loop spans 16 amino acids. The V segment lost 5 bases and the J segment 6 bases; nucleotides outside the gene matches: 10. Looked up from germline, CDR1 is SGHNT and CDR2 is YYREEE (reference sequence). The source of this sequence is a human donor in good health. The genes are TRBV5-4 and TRBJ1-4; TRBD1 agrees at 10 bases. Source material: T cells isolated from PBMCs. The CDR3 loop is CASSRDRGGVDEKLFF. The CDR3 DNA reads TGTGCCAGCAGTCGGGACAGGGGCGGAGTGGATGAAAAACTGTTTTTT.